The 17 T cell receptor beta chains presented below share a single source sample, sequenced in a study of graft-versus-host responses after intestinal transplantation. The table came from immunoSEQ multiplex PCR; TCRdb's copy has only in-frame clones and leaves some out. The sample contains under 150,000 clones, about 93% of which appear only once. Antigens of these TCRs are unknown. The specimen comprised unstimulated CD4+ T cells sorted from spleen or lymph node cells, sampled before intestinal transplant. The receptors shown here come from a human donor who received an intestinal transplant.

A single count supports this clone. CDR3 DNA sequence: TGTGCCAGCAGCTCGGGACTAGCGGAGCTAGGGGGACACTACAATGAGCAGTTCTTC. Translating gives CASSSGLAELGGHYNEQFF. The J gene is TRBJ2-1, the V gene TRBV7-8; 11 bases fit TRBD2. The length of the CDR3 is 19 residues. Germline V gene sequence: CDR1 SGHVS, CDR2 FQNEAQ. The V gene end was trimmed by 4 bases and the J gene end by 3 bases; junction bases not matched to a gene: 14.

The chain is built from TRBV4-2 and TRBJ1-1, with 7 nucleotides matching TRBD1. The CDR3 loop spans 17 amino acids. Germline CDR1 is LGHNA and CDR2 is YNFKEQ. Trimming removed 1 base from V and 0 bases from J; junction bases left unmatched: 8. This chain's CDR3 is CASSQGGQPILNTEAFF. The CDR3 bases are TGTGCCAGCAGCCAAGGGGGACAGCCGATTTTGAACACTGAAGCTTTCTTT.

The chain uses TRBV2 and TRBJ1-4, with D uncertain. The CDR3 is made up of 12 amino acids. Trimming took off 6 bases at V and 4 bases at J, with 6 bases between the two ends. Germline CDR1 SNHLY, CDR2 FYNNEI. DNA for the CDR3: TGTGCCAGCAGGCCCCTTAATGAAAAACTGTTTTTT. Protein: CASRPLNEKLFF.

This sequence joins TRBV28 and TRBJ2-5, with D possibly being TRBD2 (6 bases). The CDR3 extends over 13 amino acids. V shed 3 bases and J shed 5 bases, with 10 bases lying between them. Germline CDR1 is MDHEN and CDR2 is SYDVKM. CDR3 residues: CASSLSGSETQYF. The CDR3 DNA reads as TGTGCCAGCAGTTTGTCCGGGAGCGAGACCCAGTACTTC.

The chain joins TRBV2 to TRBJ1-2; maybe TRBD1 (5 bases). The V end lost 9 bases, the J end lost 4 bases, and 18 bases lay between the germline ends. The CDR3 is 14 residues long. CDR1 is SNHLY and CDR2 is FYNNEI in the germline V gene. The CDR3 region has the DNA TGTGCCAGGAGGACCAGTCAGGGTAGCTATGGCTACACCTTC. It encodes CARRTSQGSYGYTF.

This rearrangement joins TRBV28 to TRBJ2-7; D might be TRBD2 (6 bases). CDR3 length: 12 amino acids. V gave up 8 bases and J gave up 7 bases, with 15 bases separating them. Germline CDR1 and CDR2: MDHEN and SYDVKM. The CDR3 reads CASGGPLGEQYF. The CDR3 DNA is TGTGCCAGCGGAGGGCCCCTAGGGGAGCAGTACTTC.

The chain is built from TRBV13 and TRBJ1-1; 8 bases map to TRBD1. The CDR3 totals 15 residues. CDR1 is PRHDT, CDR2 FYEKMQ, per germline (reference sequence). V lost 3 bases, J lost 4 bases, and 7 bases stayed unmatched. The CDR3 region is CASSFRGRGPTEAFF. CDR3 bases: TGTGCCAGCAGCTTTAGGGGCAGGGGGCCCACTGAAGCTTTCTTT.

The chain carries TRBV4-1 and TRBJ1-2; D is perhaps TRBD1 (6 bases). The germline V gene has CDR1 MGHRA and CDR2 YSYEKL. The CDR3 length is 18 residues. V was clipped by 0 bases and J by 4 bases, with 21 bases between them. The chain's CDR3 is CASSQDRAQGSRGYGYTF. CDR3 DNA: TGCGCCAGCAGCCAAGATCGGGCACAGGGTTCACGCGGCTATGGCTACACCTTC.

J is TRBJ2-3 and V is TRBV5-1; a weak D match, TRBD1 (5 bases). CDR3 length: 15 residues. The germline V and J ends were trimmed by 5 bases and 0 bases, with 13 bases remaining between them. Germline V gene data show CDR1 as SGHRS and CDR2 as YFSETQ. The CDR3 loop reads CASRLTERSTDTQYF. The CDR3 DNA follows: TGCGCCAGCAGATTGACAGAAAGAAGCACAGATACGCAGTATTTT.

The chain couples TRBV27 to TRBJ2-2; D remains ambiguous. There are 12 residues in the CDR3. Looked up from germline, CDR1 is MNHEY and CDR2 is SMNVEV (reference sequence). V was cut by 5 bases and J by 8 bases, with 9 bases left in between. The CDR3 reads CASSERAGELFF. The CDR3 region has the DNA TGTGCCAGCAGTGAACGTGCAGGGGAGCTGTTTTTT.

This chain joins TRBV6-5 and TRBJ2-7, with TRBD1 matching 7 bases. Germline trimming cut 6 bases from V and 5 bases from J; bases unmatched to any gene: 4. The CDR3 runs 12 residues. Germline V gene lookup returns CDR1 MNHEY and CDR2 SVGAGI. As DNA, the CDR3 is TGTGCCAGCAGCAAGACAGGGAACGAGCAGTACTTC. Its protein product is CASSKTGNEQYF.

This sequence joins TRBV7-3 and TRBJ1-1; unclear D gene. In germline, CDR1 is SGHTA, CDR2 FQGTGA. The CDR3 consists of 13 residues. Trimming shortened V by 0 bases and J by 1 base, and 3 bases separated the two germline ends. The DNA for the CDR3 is TGTGCCAGCAGCTTAACGTCGAACACTGAAGCTTTCTTT. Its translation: CASSLTSNTEAFF.

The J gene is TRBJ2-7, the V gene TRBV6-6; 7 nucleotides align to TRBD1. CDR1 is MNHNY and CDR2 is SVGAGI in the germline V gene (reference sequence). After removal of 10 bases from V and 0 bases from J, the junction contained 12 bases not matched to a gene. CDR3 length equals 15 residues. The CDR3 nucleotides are TGTGCCACCAACACCTACAGGGGAAGCTCCTACGAGCAGTACTTC. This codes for CATNTYRGSSYEQYF.

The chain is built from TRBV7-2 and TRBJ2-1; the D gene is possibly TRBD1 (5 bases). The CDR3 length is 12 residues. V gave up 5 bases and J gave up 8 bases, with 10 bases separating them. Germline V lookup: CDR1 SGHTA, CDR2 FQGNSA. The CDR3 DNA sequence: TGTGCCAGCAGCCCCCGGACACATGAGCAGTTCTTC. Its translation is CASSPRTHEQFF.

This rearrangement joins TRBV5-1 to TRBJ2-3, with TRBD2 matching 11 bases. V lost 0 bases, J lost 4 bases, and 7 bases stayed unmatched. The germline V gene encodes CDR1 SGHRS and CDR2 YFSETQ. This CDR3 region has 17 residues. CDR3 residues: CASSLVSGGGFADTQYF. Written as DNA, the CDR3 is TGCGCCAGCAGCTTGGTTAGCGGGGGGGGATTCGCAGATACGCAGTATTTT.

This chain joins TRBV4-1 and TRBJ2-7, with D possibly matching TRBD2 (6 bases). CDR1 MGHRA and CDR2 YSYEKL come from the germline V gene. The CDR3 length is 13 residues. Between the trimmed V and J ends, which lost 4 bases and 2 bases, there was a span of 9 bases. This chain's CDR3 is CASSREEPYEQYF. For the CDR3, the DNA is TGCGCCAGCAGCCGGGAGGAACCCTACGAGCAGTACTTC.

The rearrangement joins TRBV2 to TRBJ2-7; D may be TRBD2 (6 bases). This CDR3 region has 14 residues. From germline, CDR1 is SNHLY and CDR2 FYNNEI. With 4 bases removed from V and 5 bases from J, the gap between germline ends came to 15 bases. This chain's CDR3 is CASSVEGTSHEQYF. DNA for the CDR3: TGTGCCAGCAGTGTGGAGGGAACTAGTCACGAGCAGTACTTC.